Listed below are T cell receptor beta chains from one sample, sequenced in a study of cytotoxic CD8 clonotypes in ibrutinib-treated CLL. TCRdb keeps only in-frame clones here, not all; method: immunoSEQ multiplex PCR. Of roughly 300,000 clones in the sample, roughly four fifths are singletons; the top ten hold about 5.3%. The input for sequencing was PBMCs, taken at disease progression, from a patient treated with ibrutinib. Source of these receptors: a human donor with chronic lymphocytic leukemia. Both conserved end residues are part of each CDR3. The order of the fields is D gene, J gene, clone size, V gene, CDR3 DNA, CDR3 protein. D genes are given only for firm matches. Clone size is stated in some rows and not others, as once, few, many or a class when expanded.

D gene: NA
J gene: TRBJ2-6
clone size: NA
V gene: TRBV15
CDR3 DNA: TGTGCCACCAGCAGACCGGGTGGCAGGGAAGGTGGGGCCAACGTCCTGACTTTC
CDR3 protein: CATSRPGGREGGANVLTF

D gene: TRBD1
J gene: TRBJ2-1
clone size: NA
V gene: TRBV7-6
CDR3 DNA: TGTGCCAGCAGCTTAGCGGGGACAGGGGGCAAACATGAGCAGTTCTTC
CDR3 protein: CASSLAGTGGKHEQFF

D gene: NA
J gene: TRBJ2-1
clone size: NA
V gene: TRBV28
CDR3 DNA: TGTGCCAGCAGCCGGCCAGGGGGGTCCTACAATGAGCAGTTCTTC
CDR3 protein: CASSRPGGSYNEQFF

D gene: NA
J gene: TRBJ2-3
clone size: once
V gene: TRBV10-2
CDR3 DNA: TGCGCCAGCAGTGAGTCGGGAGGCGATACGCAGTATTTT
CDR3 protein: CASSESGGDTQYF

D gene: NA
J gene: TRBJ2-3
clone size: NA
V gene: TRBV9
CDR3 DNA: TGTGCCAGCAGCCCCACCCTTTGGGGGAGTGGCACAGATACGCAGTATTTT
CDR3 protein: CASSPTLWGSGTDTQYF

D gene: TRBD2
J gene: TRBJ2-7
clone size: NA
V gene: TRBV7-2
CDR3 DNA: TGTGCCAGCAGCTTAGGGGCCTGGCGGGGGGTCTACGAGCAGTACTTC
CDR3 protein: CASSLGAWRGVYEQYF

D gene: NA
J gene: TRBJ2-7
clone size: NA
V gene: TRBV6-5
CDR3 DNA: TGTGCCAGCAGGGGACGGCTAGTCGGCGAGCAGTACTTC
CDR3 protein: CASRGRLVGEQYF

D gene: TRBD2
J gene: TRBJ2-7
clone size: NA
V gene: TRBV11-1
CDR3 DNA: TGTGCCAGCAGCCCCAGGACTAGCATGCGTCCAGAGCAGTACTTC
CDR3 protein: CASSPRTSMRPEQYF

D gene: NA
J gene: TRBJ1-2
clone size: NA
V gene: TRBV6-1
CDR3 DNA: TGTGCCAGCACCAAACCCATAAGCGGGGGCTACACCTTC
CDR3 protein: CASTKPISGGYTF

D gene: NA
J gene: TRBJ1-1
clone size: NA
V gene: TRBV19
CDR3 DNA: TGTGCCAGTAAGGCTCACGGGGGAGACACTGAAGCTTTCTTT
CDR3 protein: CASKAHGGDTEAFF

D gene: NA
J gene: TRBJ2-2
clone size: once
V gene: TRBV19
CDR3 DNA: TGTGCCAGTAGCAAGGGGGCGAACACCGGGGAGCTGTTTTTT
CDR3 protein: CASSKGANTGELFF

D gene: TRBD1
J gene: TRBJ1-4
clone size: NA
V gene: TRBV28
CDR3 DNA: TGTGCCAGCAGTTGGACAGGGGAGAATTACCCTGAAAAACTGTTTTTT
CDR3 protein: CASSWTGENYPEKLFF

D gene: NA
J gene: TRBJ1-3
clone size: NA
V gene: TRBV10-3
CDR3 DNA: TGTGCCAGTACTCAAACAGGGTACAGCTCTGGAAACACCATATATTTT
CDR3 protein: CASTQTGYSSGNTIYF

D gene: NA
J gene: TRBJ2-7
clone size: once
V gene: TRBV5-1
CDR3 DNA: TGCGCCAGCAGCTTGGTTGCAGGGGCCCAGTACTTC
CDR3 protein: CASSLVAGAQYF

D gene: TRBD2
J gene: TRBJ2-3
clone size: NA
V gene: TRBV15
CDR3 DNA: TGTGCCACCAGGACTCTAGCGGGCCGCCTCACAGATACGCAGTATTTT
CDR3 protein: CATRTLAGRLTDTQYF

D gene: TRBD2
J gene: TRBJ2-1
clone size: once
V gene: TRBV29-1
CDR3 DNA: TGCAGCGGTGGTAGCGGGGGAGTTTGGTACAATGAGCAGTTCTTC
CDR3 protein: CSGGSGGVWYNEQFF

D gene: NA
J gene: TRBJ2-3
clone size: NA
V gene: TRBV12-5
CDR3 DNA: TGTGCTAGTGGTTTCTCCACAGATACGCAGTATTTT
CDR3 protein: CASGFSTDTQYF

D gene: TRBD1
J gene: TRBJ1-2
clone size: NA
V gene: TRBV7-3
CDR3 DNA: TGTGCCAGCAGCAGGGACAGGGCTGGCTATGGCTACACCTTC
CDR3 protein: CASSRDRAGYGYTF

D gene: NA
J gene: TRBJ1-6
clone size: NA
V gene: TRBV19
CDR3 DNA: TGTGCCAGTAGTATGCAGGACGGTATCAATTCACCCCTCCACTTT
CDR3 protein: CASSMQDGINSPLHF

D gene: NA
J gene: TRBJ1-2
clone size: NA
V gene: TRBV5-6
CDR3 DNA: TGTGCCAGCATGAGATACTACAGGGAAGTGGCCTATGGCTACACCTTC
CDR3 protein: CASMRYYREVAYGYTF

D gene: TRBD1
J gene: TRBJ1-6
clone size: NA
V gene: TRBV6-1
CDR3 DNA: TGTGCCAGCGGGCCGGAGGGGGCCTTGACTCCCCCCCTCCACTTT
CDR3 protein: CASGPEGALTPPLHF

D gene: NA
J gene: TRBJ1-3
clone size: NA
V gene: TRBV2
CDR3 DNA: TGTGCCAAGGGGAGCCTCTCTGGAAACACCATATATTTT
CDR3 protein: CAKGSLSGNTIYF

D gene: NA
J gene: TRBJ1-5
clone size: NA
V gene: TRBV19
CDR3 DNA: TGTGCCAGTACCATGAAGGGGAACGATCAGCCCCAGCATTTT
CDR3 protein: CASTMKGNDQPQHF

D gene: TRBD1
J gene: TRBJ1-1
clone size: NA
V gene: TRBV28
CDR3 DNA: TGTGCCAGCAAGCGAGGGGGCGCGGGAAGGACTGAAGCTTTCTTT
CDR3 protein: CASKRGGAGRTEAFF